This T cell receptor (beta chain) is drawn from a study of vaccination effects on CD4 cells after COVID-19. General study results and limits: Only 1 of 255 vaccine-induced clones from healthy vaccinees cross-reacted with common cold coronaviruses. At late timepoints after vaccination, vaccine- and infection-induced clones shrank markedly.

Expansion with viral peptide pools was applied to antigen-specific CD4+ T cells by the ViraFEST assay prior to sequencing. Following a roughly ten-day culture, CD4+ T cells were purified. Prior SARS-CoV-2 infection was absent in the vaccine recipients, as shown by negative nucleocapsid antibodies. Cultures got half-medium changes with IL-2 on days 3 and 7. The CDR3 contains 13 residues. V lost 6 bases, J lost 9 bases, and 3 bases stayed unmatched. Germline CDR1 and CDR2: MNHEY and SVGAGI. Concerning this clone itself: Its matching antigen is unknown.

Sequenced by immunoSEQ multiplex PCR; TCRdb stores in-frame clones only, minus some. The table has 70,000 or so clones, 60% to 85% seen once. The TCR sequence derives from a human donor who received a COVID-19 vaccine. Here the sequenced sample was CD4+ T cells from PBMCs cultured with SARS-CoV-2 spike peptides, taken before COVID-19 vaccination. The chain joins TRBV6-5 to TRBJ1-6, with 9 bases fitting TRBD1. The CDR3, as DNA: TGTGCCAGCAGACAGGGGGCTTCTTCACCCCTCCACTTT. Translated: CASRQGASSPLHF.